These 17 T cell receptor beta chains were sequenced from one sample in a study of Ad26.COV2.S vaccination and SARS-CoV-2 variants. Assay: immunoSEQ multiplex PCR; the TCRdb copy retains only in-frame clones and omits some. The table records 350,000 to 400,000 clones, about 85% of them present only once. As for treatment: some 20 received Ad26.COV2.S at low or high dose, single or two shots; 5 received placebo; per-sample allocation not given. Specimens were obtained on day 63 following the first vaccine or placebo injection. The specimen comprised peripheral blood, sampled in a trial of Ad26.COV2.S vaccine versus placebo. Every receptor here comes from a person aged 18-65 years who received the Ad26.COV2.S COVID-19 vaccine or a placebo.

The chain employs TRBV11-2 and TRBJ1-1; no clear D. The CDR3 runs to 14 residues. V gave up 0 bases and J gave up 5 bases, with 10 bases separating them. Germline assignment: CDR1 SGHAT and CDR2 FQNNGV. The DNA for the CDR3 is TGTGCCAGCAGCTTAGATCGGGTGGGAACTGAAGCTTTCTTT. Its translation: CASSLDRVGTEAFF.

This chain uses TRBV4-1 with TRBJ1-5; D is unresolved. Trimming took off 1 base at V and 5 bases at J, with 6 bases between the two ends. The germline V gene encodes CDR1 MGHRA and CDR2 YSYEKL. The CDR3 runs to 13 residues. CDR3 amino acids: CASSQVSDQPQHF. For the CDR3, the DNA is TGCGCCAGCAGCCAAGTTTCCGATCAGCCCCAGCATTTT.

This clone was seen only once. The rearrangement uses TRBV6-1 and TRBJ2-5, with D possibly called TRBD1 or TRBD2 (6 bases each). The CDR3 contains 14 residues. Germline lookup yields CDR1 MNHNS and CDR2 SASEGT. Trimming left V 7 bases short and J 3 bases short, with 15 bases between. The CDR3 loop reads CASMEGVAEETQYF. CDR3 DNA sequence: TGTGCCAGCATGGAGGGGGTTGCGGAAGAGACCCAGTACTTC.

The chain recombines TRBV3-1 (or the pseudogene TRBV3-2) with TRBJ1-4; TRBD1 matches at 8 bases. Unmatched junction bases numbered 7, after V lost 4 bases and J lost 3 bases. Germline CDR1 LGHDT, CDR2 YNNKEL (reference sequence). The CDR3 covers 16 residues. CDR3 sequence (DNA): TGTGCCAGCAGCCGAGGACAGGGTTCAGCTAATGAAAAACTGTTTTTT. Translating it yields CASSRGQGSANEKLFF.

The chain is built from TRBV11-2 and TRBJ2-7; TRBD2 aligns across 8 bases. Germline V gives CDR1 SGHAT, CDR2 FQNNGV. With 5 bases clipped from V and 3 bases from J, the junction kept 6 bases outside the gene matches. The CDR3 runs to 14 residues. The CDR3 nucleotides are TGTGCCAGCAGCCTGGGACTAGATGTCTACGAGCAGTACTTC. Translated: CASSLGLDVYEQYF.

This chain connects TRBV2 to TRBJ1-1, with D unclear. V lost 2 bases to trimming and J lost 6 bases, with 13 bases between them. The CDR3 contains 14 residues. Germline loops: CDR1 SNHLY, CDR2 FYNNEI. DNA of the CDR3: TGTGCCAGCAGTGAAACCCTCCTGGGCGCTGAAGCTTTCTTT. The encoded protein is CASSETLLGAEAFF.

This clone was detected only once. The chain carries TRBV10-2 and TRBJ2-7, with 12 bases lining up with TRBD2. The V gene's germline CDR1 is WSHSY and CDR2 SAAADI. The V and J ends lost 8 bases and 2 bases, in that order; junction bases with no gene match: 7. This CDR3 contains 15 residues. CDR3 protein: CASGKASGGAYEQYF. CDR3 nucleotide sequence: TGCGCCAGCGGAAAGGCTAGCGGGGGGGCCTACGAGCAGTACTTC.

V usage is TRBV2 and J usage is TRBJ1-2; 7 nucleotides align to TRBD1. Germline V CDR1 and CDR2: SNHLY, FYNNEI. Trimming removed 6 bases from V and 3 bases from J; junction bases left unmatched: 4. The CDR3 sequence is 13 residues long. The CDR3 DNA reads TGTGCCAGCAGAAGGGACAGCTACTATGGCTACACCTTC. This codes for CASRRDSYYGYTF.

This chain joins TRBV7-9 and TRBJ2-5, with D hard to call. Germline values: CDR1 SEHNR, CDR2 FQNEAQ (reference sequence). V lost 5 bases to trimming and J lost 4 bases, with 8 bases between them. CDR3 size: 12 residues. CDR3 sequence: CASSPWVETQYF. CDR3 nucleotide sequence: TGTGCCAGCAGCCCCTGGGTAGAGACCCAGTACTTC.

DNA of the CDR3: TGTGCCAGCAGCTTGCCCGTGAACTATGGCTACACCTTC. Its protein is CASSLPVNYGYTF. The chain uses TRBV5-6 and TRBJ1-2; no firm D call. CDR3 size: 13 residues. Per the germline V gene, CDR1 is SGHDT and CDR2 is YYEEEE. V was shortened by 1 base and J by 2 bases, with 6 bases between the two germline ends.

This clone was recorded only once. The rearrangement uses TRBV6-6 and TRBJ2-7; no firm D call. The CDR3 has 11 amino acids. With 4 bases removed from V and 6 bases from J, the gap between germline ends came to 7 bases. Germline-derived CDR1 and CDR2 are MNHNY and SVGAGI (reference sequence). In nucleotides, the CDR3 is TGTGCCAGCAGTTCTCCTGGCGAGCAGTACTTC. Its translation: CASSSPGEQYF.

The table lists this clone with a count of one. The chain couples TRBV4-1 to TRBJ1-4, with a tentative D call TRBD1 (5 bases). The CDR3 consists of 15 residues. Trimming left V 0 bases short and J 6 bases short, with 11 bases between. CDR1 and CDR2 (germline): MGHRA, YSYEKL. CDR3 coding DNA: TGCGCCAGCAGCCAAGATCCAGGAGGGGATGAAAAACTGTTTTTT. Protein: CASSQDPGGDEKLFF.

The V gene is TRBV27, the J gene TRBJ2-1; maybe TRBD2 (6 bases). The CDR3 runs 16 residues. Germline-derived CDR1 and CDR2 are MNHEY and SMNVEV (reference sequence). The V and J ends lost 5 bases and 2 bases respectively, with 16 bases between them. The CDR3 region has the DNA TGTGCCAGCAGTCGTCCGGAGGGTGTCACCTACAATGAGCAGTTCTTC. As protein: CASSRPEGVTYNEQFF.

CDR3 DNA sequence: TGTGCCAGCAGTAGGACAGGGAAACGGCCCCAGCATTTT. Its translation is CASSRTGKRPQHF. J is TRBJ1-5 and V is TRBV6-5; TRBD1 aligns across 8 bases. In germline, CDR1 is MNHEY, CDR2 SVGAGI. V dropped 5 bases and J dropped 9; count of bases not matched to a gene: 6. The CDR3 totals 13 residues.

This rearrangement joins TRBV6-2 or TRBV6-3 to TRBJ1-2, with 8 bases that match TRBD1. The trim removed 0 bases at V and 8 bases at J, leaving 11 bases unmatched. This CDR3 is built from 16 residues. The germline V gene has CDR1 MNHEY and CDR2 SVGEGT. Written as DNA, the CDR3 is TGTGCCAGCAGTTACTCGAGCGCAGGGGGCGGAGGAGGCTACACCTTC. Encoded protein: CASSYSSAGGGGGYTF.

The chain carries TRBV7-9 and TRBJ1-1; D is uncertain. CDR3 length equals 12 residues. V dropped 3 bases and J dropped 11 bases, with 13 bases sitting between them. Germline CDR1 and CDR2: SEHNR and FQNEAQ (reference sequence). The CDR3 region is CASSFLAQYAFF. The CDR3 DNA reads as TGTGCCAGCAGCTTCTTGGCTCAGTACGCTTTCTTT.

CDR3 DNA sequence: TGTGCCAATGACGTGGGGGGGAGGGAGACCCAGTACTTC. Translating it yields CANDVGGRETQYF. The rearrangement uses TRBV2 and TRBJ2-5, with TRBD2 matching 7 bases. Germline CDR1 and CDR2: SNHLY and FYNNEI. The CDR3 runs to 13 residues. V shed 10 bases, J shed 5 bases, and the junction held 10 bases outside the gene matches.